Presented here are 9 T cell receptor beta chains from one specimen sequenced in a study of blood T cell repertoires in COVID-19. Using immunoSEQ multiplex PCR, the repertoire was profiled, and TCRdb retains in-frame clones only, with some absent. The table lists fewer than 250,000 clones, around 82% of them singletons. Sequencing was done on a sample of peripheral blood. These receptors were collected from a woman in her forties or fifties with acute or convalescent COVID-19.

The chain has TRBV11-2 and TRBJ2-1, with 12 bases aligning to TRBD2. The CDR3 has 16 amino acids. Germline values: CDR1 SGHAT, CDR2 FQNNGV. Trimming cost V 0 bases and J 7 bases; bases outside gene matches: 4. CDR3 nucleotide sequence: TGTGCCAGCAGCTTAGATCTAGCGGGAGGGCCGAATGAGCAGTTCTTC. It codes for CASSLDLAGGPNEQFF.

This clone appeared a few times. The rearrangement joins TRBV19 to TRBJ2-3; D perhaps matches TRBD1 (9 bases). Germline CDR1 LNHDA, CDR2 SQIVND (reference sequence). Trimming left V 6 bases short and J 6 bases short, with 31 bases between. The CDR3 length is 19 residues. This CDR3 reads CASRPGTGNLAGVRDTQYF. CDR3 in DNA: TGTGCCAGTAGGCCCGGGACAGGGAATCTAGCGGGCGTGCGGGATACGCAGTATTTT.

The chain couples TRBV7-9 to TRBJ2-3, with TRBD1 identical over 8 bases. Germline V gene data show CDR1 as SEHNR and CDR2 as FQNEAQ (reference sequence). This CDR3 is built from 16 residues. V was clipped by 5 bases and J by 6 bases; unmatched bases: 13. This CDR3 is CASSHGGGQAPDTQYF. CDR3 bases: TGTGCCAGCAGCCATGGAGGGGGACAGGCCCCCGATACGCAGTATTTT.

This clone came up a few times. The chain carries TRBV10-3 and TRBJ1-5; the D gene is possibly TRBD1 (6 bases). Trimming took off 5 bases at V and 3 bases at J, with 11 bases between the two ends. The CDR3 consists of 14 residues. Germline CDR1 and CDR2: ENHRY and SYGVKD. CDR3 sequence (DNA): TGTGCCATCAGTAAGGACAGCGTCAATCAGCCCCAGCATTTT. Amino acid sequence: CAISKDSVNQPQHF.

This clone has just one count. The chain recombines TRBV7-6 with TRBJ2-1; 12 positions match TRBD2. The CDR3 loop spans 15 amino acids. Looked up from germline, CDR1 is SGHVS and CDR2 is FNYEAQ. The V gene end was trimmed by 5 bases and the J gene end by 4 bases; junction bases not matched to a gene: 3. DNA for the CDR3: TGTGCCAGCAGCCCGGGACTAGCGGGTTACAATGAGCAGTTCTTC. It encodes CASSPGLAGYNEQFF.

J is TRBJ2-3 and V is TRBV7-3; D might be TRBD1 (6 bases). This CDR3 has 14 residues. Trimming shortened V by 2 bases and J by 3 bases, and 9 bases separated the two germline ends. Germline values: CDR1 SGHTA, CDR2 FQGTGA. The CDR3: CASSLWTVTDTQYF. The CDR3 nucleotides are TGTGCCAGCAGCTTATGGACAGTTACAGATACGCAGTATTTT.

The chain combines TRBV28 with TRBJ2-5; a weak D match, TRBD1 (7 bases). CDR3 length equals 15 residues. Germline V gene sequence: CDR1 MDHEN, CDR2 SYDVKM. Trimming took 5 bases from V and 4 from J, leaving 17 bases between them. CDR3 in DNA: TGTGCCAGCAGTCCCCGGAGGGGGCTCGGAGAGACCCAGTACTTC. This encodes CASSPRRGLGETQYF.

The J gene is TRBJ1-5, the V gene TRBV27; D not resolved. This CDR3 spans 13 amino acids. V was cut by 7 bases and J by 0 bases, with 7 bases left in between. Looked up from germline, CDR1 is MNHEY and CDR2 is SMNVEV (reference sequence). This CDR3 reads CASIPNSNQPQHF. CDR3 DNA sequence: TGTGCCAGCATCCCAAATAGCAATCAGCCCCAGCATTTT.

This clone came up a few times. The CDR3 region has the DNA TGTGCCAGCAGGCCAGCCTTAGCGGGAGGCGGCAATGAGCAGTTCTTC. It yields the protein CASRPALAGGGNEQFF. The rearrangement links TRBV28 to TRBJ2-1; TRBD2 agrees at 10 bases. Germline V CDR1 and CDR2: MDHEN, SYDVKM. Trimming cost V 6 bases and J 6 bases; bases outside gene matches: 11. The CDR3 sequence is 16 residues long. The whole variable domain, filled in from reference TRBV28 and TRBJ2-1, reads DVKVTQSSRYLVKRTGEKVFLECVQDMDHENMFWYRQDPGLGLRLIYFSYDVKMKEKGDIPEGYSVSREKKERFSLILESASTNQTSMYLCASRPALAGGGNEQFFGPGTRLTVL.